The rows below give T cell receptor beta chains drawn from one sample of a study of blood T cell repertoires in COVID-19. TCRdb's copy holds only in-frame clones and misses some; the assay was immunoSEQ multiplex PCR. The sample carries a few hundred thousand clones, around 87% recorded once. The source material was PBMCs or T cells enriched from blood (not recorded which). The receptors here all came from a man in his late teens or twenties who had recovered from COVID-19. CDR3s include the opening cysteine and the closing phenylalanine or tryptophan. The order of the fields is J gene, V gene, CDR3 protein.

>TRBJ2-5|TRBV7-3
CASSLKGGQGQETQYF
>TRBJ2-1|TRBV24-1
CATSDLSSGIYNEQFF
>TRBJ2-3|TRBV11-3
CASSHRDRGSNTQYF
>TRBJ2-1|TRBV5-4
CASSFSLADNEQFF
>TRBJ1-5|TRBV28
CASRRTGGRGNQPQHF
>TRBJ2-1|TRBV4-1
CASSRLLAGGGNEQFF
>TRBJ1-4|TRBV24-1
CATSDLSHGTGVRREKLFF
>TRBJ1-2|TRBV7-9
CASMRIQGAQRDGYTF
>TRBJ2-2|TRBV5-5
CASHTGRSVAGELFF
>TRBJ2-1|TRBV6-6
CASRRLAGGRRAYNEQFF
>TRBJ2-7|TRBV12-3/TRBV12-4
CASSRTSSYEQYF
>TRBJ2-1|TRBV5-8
CASSSGQGGLTHEQFF
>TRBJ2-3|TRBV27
CASWTFLTSTDTQYF
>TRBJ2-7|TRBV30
CAWSLLAGAGEQYF
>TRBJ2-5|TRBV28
CASSFPGRGQETQYF
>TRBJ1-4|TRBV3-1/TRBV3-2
CASSQGRKGTGVF
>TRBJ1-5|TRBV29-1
CSALKDRDQPQHF
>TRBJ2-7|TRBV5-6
CASSLVAPYEQYF
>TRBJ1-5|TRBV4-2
CASSQDRTGTFQPQHF
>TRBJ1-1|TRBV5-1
CASSLGGQVGHPEAFF
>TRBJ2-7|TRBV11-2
CASSPIRLAGLGVQYF
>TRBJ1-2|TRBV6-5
CASSPLTGANYGYTF
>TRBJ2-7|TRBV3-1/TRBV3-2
CASSQGVGDYEQYF
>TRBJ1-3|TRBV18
CASSQNRDRGNTIYF
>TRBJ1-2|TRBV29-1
CSVGASNYGYTF
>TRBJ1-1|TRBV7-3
CASSLGTHTGAFF
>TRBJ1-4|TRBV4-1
CASSQAKGTNEKLFF
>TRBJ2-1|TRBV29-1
CSVRGGGLDFNEQFF
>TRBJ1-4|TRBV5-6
CASRKGWGLPNEKLFF
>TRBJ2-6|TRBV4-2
CASSQERGTGANVLTF
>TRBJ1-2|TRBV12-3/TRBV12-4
CASGGAGPDGYTF